This TCR beta chain is from a study of shared clonotypes between healthy human individuals. Remarks on this clone: Its antigen remains unidentified. Other DNA sequences from this sample encode an identical CDR3 as well.

Whole-study findings and limits: Limitation of the genetic and exposure-history diversity represented came from the few donors. The authors expected sequencing depth to affect clonotype sharing among donors. The study found roughly 5% of naive CD4 clonotypes shared across a few donors.

Participating donors were healthy, HIV-negative adults free of recent acute infections or vaccinations. TCRdb's table, derived via immunoSEQ multiplex PCR, lists solely in-frame clones and lacks some. The sample contains 1.6 million or so clones, approximately 97% of which appear only once. The origin of this receptor is a man younger than 40 in good health. Sequenced material: naive CD4+ T cells sorted from blood. Specified subset: CD45RA+ positively selected.

Here the CDR3 reads CASSDYYEQYF. In nucleotides, the CDR3 is TGTGCCAGCAGTGATTACTACGAGCAGTACTTC. The J gene is TRBJ2-7, the V gene TRBV25-1; D ambiguous. Trimming took off 3 bases at V and 3 bases at J, with 3 bases between the two ends. The CDR3 runs to 11 residues. Germline V gene lookup returns CDR1 MGHDK and CDR2 SYGVNS.